The TCR beta chain described here comes from a study of vaccination and CD4 T cells after COVID-19 (dated by TCRdb to between 2021 and 2022). Describing the broader study: Convalescent patients had a positive SARS-CoV-2 result on nasal swab PCR, and of these patients, fewer than ten had mild disease and one had severe disease. Post-COVID blood samples were collected from convalescent patients a median of about 92 days after diagnosis, with a range of roughly 30 to 161 days. Post-vaccine blood samples were taken a median of around 68 days after the second vaccine dose, with a range of 14 to 241 days. Culture stimuli were overlapping spike peptide pools from SARS-CoV-2 and from the common cold coronaviruses HCoV-NL63, HCoV-OC43 and HCoV-229E. In control cultures, a CEFX viral epitope pool was used as positive control, an HIV-1 Nef peptide pool was used as negative control, or no peptide was added. Participants received two doses of either the Pfizer-BioNTech BNT162b2 vaccine (n=8) or the Moderna mRNA-1273 vaccine (n=2). A few convalescent patients were sampled both early after vaccination (day 14) and late after vaccination (days 161 to 241). In ten to eleven COVID-19 convalescent patients and a few infection-naive healthy vaccine recipients, the spike-specific CD4+ TCR repertoire before mRNA vaccination was compared with the repertoire after mRNA vaccination. The convalescent cohort comprised six males and four females, including two Hispanic individuals, seven Caucasians, two Asians and one multiracial person. The investigation overall reported the following: In convalescent patients, a median about 86% of post-vaccine SARS-CoV-2-reactive clones were detected only after vaccination, suggesting vaccine-specific priming. Nearly all vaccine-specific clones in convalescent patients (304 of 307) were mono-reactive for SARS-CoV-2 spike rather than cross-reactive with common cold coronaviruses. The number of convalescent patients in the study was relatively small, and the study did not examine early timepoints following natural infection. Although the median number of SARS-CoV-2-reactive clonotypes went up from fewer than 25 after infection to some 38 after vaccination, the increase was not significant.

The time point label of this sample denotes: late sampling 161 to 241 days after vaccination in three convalescent patients. Read against the paper, the sample's treatment or condition label means: roughly ten-day PBMC culture with coronavirus spike peptide pools or control peptides (ViraFEST assay). The study used the ViraFEST assay, which expanded antigen-specific T cells with peptide pools and then identified expanded clonotypes by TCR sequencing. The positive SARS-CoV-2 PCR tests of the convalescent patients were dated from March to December 2020, before the Alpha, Beta and Delta variants emerged in the United States. Each well held roughly 2 million PBMCs cultured in IMDM containing around 5% human AB serum and approximately 9.6 IU/ml IL-2, with 10 ug/ml peptide pools added. On days 3 and 7, half of the culture medium was replaced with fresh IL-2-containing medium. Once the cells had been in culture for roughly 11 days, the EasySep CD4+ T cell isolation kit was used to isolate CD4+ T cells by negative selection. PBMCs were separated from whole blood using Ficoll-Paque Plus gradient centrifugation and then either used fresh or cryopreserved at -140C. Triplicate wells were generally used for each culture condition.

CDR1 and CDR2 are drawn from the germline V gene: MNHNS, SASEGT. Trimming costs V 3 bases and J 3 bases, and their ends lie 11 bases apart. The CDR3 sequence holds 15 residues, the cysteine and phenylalanine included. Just the 45-base CDR3 DNA is kept, in frame starting at base 1. Library method: PCR. DNA from cultured CD4+ T cells was subjected to TCR sequencing with the Oncomine TCR Beta short-read assay at the Johns Hopkins FTIC core. The QIAamp micro DNA kit was used to extract genomic DNA from the cultured CD4+ T cells. Oncomine TCR Beta libraries made from cultured CD4+ T cells were pooled using unique dual indexes and sequenced on an Illumina iSeq 100. Processing in the source paper ran as follows. Non-productive sequences were removed, and CDR3s not starting with C, not ending with F or W, or shorter than 7 amino acids were discarded. Antigen-specific clonotypes were identified using the MANAFEST web application through comparison of peptide-stimulated wells with reference and other culture wells. Positive clones required FDR below 0.05, an odds ratio above 5, and productive frequency above 0.1% in at least two of three replicate wells. Cross-reactive clonotypes were defined as significantly expanded in both SARS-CoV-2 spike wells and at least one common cold coronavirus spike condition. Using R version 3.6.1, CDR3 homology was evaluated through Levenshtein distances (stringdist) along with unrooted phylogenetic trees (ape). TCRdb reprocessing: public reads trimmed at Q25 with fastp, clones called with MiXCR, in-frame beta chains kept. Every distinct CDR3 protein forms one entry, paired with its most common genes and DNA. Clone size and V and J calls follow TCRdb, not the original study. This sample lists approximately 18,000 distinct CDR3 sequences; around 47% were detected once. The top ten clonotypes cover around 20% of the sample.

As concerns this clonotype: The antigen it binds to is not known. No base qualities exist here, and no much larger clone lies one base off it.

The chain couples TRBV6-1 to TRBJ1-4; TRBD1 could be the D gene, as 6 bases match. This TCR came from a human donor who had recovered from COVID-19. This sample comprised CD4+ T cells from blood, cultured in vitro, obtained about 7 months after SARS-CoV-2 vaccination. The CDR3 loop reads CASSDRGPANEKLFF. The nucleotides read TGTGCCAGCAGTGACCGGGGGCCGGCTAATGAAAAACTGTTTTTT.